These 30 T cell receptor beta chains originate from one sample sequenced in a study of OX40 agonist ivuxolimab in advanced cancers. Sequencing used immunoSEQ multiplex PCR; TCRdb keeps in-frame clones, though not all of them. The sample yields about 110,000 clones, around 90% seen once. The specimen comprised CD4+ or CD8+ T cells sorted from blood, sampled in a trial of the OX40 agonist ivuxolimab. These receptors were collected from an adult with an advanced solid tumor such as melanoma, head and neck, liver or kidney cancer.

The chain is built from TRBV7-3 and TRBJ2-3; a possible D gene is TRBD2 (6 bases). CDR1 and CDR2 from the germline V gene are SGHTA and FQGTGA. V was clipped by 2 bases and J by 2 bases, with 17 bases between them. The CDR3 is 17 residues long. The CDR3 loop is CASSLLPGLNPTDTQYF. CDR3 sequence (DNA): TGTGCCAGCAGCTTACTTCCGGGACTCAACCCCACAGATACGCAGTATTTT.

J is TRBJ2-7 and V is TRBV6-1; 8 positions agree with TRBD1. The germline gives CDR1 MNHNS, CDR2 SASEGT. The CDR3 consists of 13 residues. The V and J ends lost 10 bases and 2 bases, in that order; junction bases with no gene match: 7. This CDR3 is CATTTGDTYEQYF. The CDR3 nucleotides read TGTGCCACTACGACAGGGGATACCTACGAGCAGTACTTC.

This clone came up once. The chain's CDR3 is CASSPGTGADTQYF. As DNA, the CDR3 is TGCGCCTCTAGTCCCGGGACAGGGGCCGATACGCAGTATTTT. This rearrangement joins TRBV5-1 to TRBJ2-3; 10 bases are a match to TRBD1. Trimming took 10 bases from V and 6 from J; bases not matched to a gene: 11. There are 14 residues in the CDR3. The germline V gene has CDR1 SGHRS and CDR2 YFSETQ.

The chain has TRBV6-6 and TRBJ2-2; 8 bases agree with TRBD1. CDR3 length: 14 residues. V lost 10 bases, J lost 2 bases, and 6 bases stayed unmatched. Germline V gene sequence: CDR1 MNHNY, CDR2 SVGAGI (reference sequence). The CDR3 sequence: CAIGDRPNTGELFF. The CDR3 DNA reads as TGTGCCATTGGGGACAGGCCCAACACCGGGGAGCTGTTTTTT.

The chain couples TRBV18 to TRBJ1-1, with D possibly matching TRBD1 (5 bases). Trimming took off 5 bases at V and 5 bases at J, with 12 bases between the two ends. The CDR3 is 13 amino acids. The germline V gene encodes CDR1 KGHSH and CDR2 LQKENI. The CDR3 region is CASSGGRGTEAFF. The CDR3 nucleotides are TGTGCCAGCTCAGGGGGTAGAGGGACTGAAGCTTTCTTT.

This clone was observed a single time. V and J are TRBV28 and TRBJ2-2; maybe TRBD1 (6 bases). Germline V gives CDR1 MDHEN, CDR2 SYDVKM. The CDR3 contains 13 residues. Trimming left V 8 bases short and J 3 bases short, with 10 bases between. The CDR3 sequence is CASDRSDTGELFF. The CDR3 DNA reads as TGTGCCAGCGACAGGTCGGACACCGGGGAGCTGTTTTTT.

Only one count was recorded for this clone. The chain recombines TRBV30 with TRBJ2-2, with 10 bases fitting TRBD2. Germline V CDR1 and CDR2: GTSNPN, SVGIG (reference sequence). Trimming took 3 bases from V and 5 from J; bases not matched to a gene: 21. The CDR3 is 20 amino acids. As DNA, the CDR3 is TGTGCCTGGAGCTCTAAACCGGGACTAGCGACCACTCATTTAACCGGGGAGCTGTTTTTT. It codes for CAWSSKPGLATTHLTGELFF.

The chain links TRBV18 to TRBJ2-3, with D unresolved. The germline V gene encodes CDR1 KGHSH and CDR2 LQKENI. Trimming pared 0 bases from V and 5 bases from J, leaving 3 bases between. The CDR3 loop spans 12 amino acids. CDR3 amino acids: CASSPPGDTQYF. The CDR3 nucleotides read TGTGCCAGCTCACCACCGGGAGATACGCAGTATTTT.

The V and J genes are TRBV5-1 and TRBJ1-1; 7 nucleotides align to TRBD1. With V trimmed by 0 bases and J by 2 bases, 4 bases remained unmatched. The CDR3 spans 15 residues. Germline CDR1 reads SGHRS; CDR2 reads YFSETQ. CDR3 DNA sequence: TGCGCCAGCAGCTTGGGACAGGGACCCAACACTGAAGCTTTCTTT. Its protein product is CASSLGQGPNTEAFF.

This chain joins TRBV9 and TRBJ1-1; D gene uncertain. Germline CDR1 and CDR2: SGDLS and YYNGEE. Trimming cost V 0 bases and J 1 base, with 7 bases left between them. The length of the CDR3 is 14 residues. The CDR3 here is CASSVGFPNTEAFF. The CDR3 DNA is TGTGCCAGCAGCGTAGGGTTCCCGAACACTGAAGCTTTCTTT.

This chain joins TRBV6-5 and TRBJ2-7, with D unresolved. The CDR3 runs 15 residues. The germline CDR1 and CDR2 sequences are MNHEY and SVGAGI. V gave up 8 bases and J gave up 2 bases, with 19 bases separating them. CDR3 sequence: CASGFKGRFAYEQYF. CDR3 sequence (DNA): TGTGCCAGCGGCTTTAAGGGAAGGTTCGCCTACGAGCAGTACTTC.

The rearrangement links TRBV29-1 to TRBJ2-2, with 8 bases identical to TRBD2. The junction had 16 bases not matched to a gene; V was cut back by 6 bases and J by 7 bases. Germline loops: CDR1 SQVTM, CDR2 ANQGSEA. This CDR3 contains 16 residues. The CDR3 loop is CSVPLRGGFYGGELFF. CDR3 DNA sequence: TGCAGCGTCCCACTACGCGGGGGGTTTTATGGCGGGGAGCTGTTTTTT.

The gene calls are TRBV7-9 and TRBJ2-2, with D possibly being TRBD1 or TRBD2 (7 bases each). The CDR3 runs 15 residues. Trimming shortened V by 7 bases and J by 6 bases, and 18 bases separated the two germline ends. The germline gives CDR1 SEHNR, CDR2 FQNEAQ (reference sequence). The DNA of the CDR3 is TGTGCCAGCATCCCCCGCCCAGGGGGGGCCGGGGAGCTGTTTTTT. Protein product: CASIPRPGGAGELFF.

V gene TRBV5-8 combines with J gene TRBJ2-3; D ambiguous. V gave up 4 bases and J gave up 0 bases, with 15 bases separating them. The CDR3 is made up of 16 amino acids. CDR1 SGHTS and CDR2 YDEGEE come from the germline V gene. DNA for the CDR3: TGTGCCAGCAGCCGGATCCGTGGGGTCAGCACAGATACGCAGTATTTT. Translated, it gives CASSRIRGVSTDTQYF.

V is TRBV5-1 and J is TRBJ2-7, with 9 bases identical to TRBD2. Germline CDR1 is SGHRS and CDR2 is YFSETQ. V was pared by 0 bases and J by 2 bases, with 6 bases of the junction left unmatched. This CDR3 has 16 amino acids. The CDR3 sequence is CASSLASGTPTYEQYF. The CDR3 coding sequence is TGCGCCAGCAGCTTGGCTAGCGGGACACCTACCTACGAGCAGTACTTC.

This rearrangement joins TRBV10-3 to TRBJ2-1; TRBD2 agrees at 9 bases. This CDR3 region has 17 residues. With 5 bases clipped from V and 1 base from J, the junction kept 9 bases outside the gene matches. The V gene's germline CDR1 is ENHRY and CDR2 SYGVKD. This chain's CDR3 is CAISRSLAGVSYNEQFF. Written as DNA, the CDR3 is TGTGCCATCAGTAGGTCCTTAGCGGGAGTATCCTACAATGAGCAGTTCTTC.

The CDR3 is CASSPGTGGENTIYF. The CDR3, as DNA: TGTGCCAGCAGTCCCGGGACAGGGGGCGAAAACACCATATATTTT. This chain links TRBV5-4 with TRBJ1-3; 12 nucleotides agree with TRBD1. The V gene's germline CDR1 is SGHNT and CDR2 YYREEE (reference sequence). V trimming: 5 bases; J trimming: 6 bases; junction bases outside the gene matches: 6. This CDR3 has 15 residues.

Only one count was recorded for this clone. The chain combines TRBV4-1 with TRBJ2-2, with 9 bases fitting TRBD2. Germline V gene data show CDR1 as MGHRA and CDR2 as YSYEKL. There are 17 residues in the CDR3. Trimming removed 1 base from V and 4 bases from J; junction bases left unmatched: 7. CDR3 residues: CASSQGGGGRATGELFF. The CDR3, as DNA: TGCGCCAGCAGCCAAGGAGGGGGCGGGAGGGCCACCGGGGAGCTGTTTTTT.

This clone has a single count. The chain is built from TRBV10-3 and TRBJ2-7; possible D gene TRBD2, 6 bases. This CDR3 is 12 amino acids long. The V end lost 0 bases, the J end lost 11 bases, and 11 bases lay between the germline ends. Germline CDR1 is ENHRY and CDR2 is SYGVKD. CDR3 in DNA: TGTGCCATCAGTGAGTCAGGAGGGAATAAGTACTTC. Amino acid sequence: CAISESGGNKYF.

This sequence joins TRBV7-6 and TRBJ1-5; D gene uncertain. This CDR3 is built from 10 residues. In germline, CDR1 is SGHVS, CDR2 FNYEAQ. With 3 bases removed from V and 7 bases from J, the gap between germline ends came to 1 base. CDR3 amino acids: CASSFQPQHF. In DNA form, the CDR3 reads TGTGCCAGCAGCTTCCAGCCCCAGCATTTT. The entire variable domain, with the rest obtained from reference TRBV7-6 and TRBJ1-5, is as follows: GAGVSQSPRYKVTKRGQDVALRCDPISGHVSLYWYRQALGQGPEFLTYFNYEAQQDKSGLPNDRFSAERPEGSISTLTIQRTEQRDSAMYRCASSFQPQHFGDGTRLSIL.

The CDR3 nucleotides are TGTGCCAGCAGCGTAGGTCCTAGCGGGGGGGCAGATACGCAGTATTTT. Protein product: CASSVGPSGGADTQYF. The rearrangement joins TRBV9 to TRBJ2-3; TRBD2 agrees at 12 bases. Germline values: CDR1 SGDLS, CDR2 YYNGEE. CDR3 size: 16 residues. Germline trimming cut 0 bases from V and 4 bases from J; bases unmatched to any gene: 3.

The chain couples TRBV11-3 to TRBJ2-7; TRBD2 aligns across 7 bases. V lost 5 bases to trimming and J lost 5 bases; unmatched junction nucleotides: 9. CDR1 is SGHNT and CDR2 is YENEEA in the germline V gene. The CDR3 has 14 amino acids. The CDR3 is CASSSLSSGHEQYF. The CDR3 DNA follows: TGTGCCAGCAGCAGCTTGTCTAGCGGCCACGAGCAGTACTTC.

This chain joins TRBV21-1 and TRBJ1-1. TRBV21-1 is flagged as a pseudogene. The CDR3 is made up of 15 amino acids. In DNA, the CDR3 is TGTGCCAGCGTATCAGCCACTACTATGAACACTGAAGCTTTCTTT. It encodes CASVSATTMNTEAFF.

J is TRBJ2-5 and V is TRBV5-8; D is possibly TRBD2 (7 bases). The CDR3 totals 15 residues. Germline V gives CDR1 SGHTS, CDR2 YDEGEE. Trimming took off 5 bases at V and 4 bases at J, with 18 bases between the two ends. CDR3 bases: TGTGCCAGCAGTTCTACAGGGCAGCGGGGAGAGACCCAGTACTTC. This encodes CASSSTGQRGETQYF.

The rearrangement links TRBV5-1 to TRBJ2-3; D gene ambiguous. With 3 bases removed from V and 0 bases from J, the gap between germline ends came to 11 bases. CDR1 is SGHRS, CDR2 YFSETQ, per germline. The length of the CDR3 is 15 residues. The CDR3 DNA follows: TGCGCCAGCAGCTCGGCCCCTTCTAGCACAGATACGCAGTATTTT. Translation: CASSSAPSSTDTQYF.

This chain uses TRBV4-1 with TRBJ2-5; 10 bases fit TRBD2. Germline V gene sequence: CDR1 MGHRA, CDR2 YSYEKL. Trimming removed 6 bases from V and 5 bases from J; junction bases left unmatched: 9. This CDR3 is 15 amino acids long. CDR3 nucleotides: TGCGCCAGCAGTCAAACGGGACTAGCGATGGAGACCCAGTACTTC. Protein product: CASSQTGLAMETQYF.

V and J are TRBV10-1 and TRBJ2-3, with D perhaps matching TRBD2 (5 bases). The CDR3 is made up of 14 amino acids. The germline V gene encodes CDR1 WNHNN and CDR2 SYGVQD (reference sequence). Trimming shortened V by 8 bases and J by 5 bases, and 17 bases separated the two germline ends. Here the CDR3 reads CASRSGLSRDTQYF. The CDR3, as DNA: TGCGCCAGCCGCTCCGGACTTTCGAGAGATACGCAGTATTTT.

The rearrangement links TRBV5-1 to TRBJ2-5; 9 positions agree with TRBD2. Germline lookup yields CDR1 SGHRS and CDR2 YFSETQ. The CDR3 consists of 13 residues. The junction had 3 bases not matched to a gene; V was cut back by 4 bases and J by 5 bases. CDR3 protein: CASSQGLAETQYF. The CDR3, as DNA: TGCGCCAGCAGCCAGGGACTAGCTGAGACCCAGTACTTC.

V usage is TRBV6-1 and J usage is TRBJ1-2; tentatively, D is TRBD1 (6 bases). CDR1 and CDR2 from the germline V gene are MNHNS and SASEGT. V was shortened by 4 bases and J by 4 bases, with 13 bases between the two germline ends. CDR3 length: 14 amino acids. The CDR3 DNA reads TGTGCCAGCAGTGGCAATTTAGGGGGCTATGGCTACACCTTC. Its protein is CASSGNLGGYGYTF.

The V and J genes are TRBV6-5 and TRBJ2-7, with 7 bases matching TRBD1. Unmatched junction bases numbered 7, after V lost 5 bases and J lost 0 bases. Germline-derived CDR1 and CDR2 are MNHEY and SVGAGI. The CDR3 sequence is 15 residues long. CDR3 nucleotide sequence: TGTGCCAGCAGTGCGACAGGGAGCTACTCCTACGAGCAGTACTTC. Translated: CASSATGSYSYEQYF.